A selection of T cell receptor beta chains follows, all from one sample in a study of PD-L1 blockade in urothelial cancer. Here immunoSEQ multiplex PCR was the method, and the copy in TCRdb shows in-frame clones only, minus some. The repertoire holds 55,000 to 80,000 clones, approximately 83% seen once, with 15% in the top ten. Sequenced here: PBMCs, sampled around atezolizumab (anti-PD-L1) treatment. These receptors all come from a man between 60 and 70 years old with urothelial cancer. Both conserved end residues are part of each CDR3. D genes are given only for firm matches. Not all rows give a size; the values are once, few, many and, for expanded clones, a class.

d_call,clone_size,j_call,v_call,cdr3_aa,cdr3_nt
TRBD1,-,TRBJ1-1,TRBV5-1,CASSQGQGAMNTEAFF,TGCGCCAGCAGCCAAGGACAGGGGGCAATGAACACTGAAGCTTTCTTT
-,-,TRBJ1-1,TRBV28,CASTGPGVVNTEAFF,TGTGCCAGCACCGGGCCAGGGGTCGTGAACACTGAAGCTTTCTTT
TRBD1,-,TRBJ1-5,TRBV19,CASSRTDRAGNQPQHF,TGTGCCAGTAGTAGAACCGACAGGGCTGGCAATCAGCCCCAGCATTTT
TRBD1,-,TRBJ1-1,TRBV18,CASSLRTGETEAFF,TGTGCCAGCTCACTAAGGACAGGGGAAACTGAAGCTTTCTTT
TRBD2,-,TRBJ2-1,TRBV13,CASRTSGGKHNEQFF,TGTGCCAGTCGGACGAGCGGGGGGAAACACAATGAGCAGTTCTTC
TRBD1,-,TRBJ1-5,TRBV18,CASSPRQGVGQPQHF,TGTGCCAGCTCTCCCCGACAGGGGGTGGGTCAGCCCCAGCATTTT
-,-,TRBJ1-2,TRBV27,CASLDSIYGYTF,TGTGCCAGCTTGGACAGCATCTATGGCTACACCTTC
-,-,TRBJ2-5,TRBV6-5,CASRKTYGISETQYF,TGTGCCAGCAGGAAAACATACGGGATCTCGGAGACCCAGTACTTC
-,-,TRBJ2-2,TRBV7-3,CASSLTSSTGELFF,TGTGCCAGCAGCTTAACTAGCAGCACCGGGGAGCTGTTTTTT
-,-,TRBJ1-6,TRBV7-2,CASSLSPALEISPLHF,TGTGCCAGCAGCTTATCCCCAGCGCTCGAAATTTCACCCCTCCACTTT
-,-,TRBJ1-5,TRBV19,CASSMSGGNQPQHF,TGTGCCAGTAGTATGTCAGGTGGCAATCAGCCCCAGCATTTT
TRBD2,-,TRBJ2-5,TRBV10-3,CAISESADRRGGRETQYF,TGTGCCATCAGTGAGTCCGCCGACAGGCGGGGGGGCAGGGAGACCCAGTACTTC
-,-,TRBJ1-2,TRBV28,CASSFPPGNYGYTF,TGTGCCAGCAGTTTCCCTCCAGGCAACTATGGCTACACCTTC
TRBD1,few,TRBJ1-6,TRBV7-2,CASSLGQGATSPLHF,TGTGCCAGCAGCCTCGGACAGGGGGCGACTTCACCCCTCCACTTT
TRBD1,-,TRBJ2-7,TRBV12-5,CASLRDRGPEQYF,TGTGCTAGCCTACGGGACAGGGGACCCGAGCAGTACTTC
-,-,TRBJ1-2,TRBV28,CASSLIGTPNYGYTF,TGTGCCAGCAGTTTGATTGGGACACCTAACTATGGCTACACCTTC